The 23 T cell receptor beta chains below all came from one sample that was sequenced in a study of blood T cells in healthy people across ages. For the second PCR, which ran for about 7 to 12 cycles, a sample-barcoded 5' primer and a J-beta primer mix were used. TCRdb passed the 5' RACE reads through MiXCR, listing each CDR3 protein once. This repertoire shows nearly 1 million distinct CDR3 sequences, roughly half found once; its top ten account for 20% to 25%. The sequenced sample consisted of blood. Every receptor here comes from a woman between 55 and 75 years old in good health.

This clonotype has more than one count but fewer than ten. This rearrangement joins TRBV20-1 to TRBJ2-1, with D perhaps TRBD2 (5 bases). Germline V CDR1 and CDR2: DFQATT, SNEGSKA (reference sequence). The V end was cut by 5 bases, the J end by 0 bases, with 14 bases between. CDR3 size: 15 residues. CDR3 amino acids: CSAPKAGSSYNEQFF. The CDR3 DNA sequence: TGCAGTGCTCCCAAGGCGGGTAGCTCCTACAATGAGCAGTTCTTC.

This clonotype showed up just a few times. The chain links TRBV2 to TRBJ2-7; D is possibly TRBD1 (5 bases). CDR1 is SNHLY, CDR2 FYNNEI, per germline. V shed 3 bases and J shed 1 base, with 13 bases lying between them. The CDR3 is 15 residues long. The CDR3 DNA is TGTGCCAGCAGTGACCGTGGCAAGGGGTCCTACGAGCAGTACTTC. It specifies CASSDRGKGSYEQYF.

This clonotype appeared a single time. The V and J genes are TRBV2 and TRBJ2-1, with a weak D call TRBD1 (5 bases). The CDR3 sequence is 13 residues long. CDR1 SNHLY and CDR2 FYNNEI come from the germline V gene. Trimming removed 3 bases from V and 6 bases from J, with 9 bases in between. Here the CDR3 reads CASSERQSNEQFF. The CDR3 DNA follows: TGTGCCAGCAGTGAGAGACAGAGCAATGAGCAGTTCTTC.

The CDR3 reads CASSTRQGGSYEQYF. The CDR3 DNA sequence: TGCGCCAGCAGCACCCGACAGGGTGGGAGCTACGAGCAGTACTTC. J is TRBJ2-7 and V is TRBV5-1, with 7 nucleotides matching TRBD1. Germline V gene lookup returns CDR1 SGHRS and CDR2 YFSETQ. This CDR3 contains 15 residues. V shed 4 bases, J shed 3 bases, and the junction held 10 bases outside the gene matches.

This clonotype was seen repeatedly, ten times or more. The rearrangement uses TRBV5-1 and TRBJ2-5; D may be TRBD1 (6 bases). This CDR3 contains 15 residues. With 4 bases removed from V and 1 base from J, the gap between germline ends came to 14 bases. Germline CDR1 and CDR2: SGHRS and YFSETQ. This chain's CDR3 is CASSKNTGSQETQYF. Here the CDR3 DNA reads TGCGCCAGCAGCAAGAACACAGGGAGCCAAGAGACCCAGTACTTC.

The chain couples TRBV6-5 to TRBJ1-1; D gene ambiguous. This CDR3 comprises 13 residues. Trimming removed 7 bases at V and 2 bases at J, with 11 bases between. Per the germline V gene, CDR1 is MNHEY and CDR2 is SVGAGI. CDR3 bases: TGTGCCAGCAAGTGGCTAGAAAACACTGAAGCTTTCTTT. This encodes CASKWLENTEAFF.

This clonotype was recorded once. The chain combines TRBV2 with TRBJ1-4, with D tentatively TRBD1 (5 bases). The CDR3 length is 14 residues. V dropped 7 bases and J dropped 8 bases, with 17 bases sitting between them. Per germline, CDR1 SNHLY and CDR2 FYNNEI. This CDR3 reads CASTVGRAAEKLFF. The CDR3 DNA reads as TGTGCCAGCACGGTGGGCAGGGCGGCCGAAAAACTGTTTTTT.

This chain uses TRBV5-1 with TRBJ2-7; D is uncertain. The CDR3 is 15 amino acids. CDR1 and CDR2 from the germline V gene are SGHRS and YFSETQ. V lost 3 bases, J lost 0 bases, and 13 bases lay in between. CDR3 region: CASSSDGRSSYEQYF. The CDR3 coding sequence is TGCGCCAGCAGCTCTGATGGCAGGAGCTCCTACGAGCAGTACTTC.

The genes are TRBV4-1 and TRBJ1-2; a possible D gene is TRBD1 (5 bases). The CDR3 loop spans 13 amino acids. Germline V gives CDR1 MGHRA, CDR2 YSYEKL. V was cut by 1 base and J by 8 bases, with 11 bases left in between. The CDR3 nucleotides are TGCGCCAGCAGCCAAGGTTCAGGGTACGGCTACACCTTC. This translates into CASSQGSGYGYTF.

V usage is TRBV12-5 and J usage is TRBJ2-3; perhaps TRBD1 as D (6 bases). The CDR3 loop spans 14 amino acids. CDR1 is LGHNT and CDR2 is FRNRAP in the germline V gene. Trimming stripped 6 bases from V and 4 bases from J, with 14 bases between. As DNA, the CDR3 is TGTGCTAGTGGGCGCAACAGGGCCTCAGATACGCAGTATTTT. Protein sequence: CASGRNRASDTQYF.

V and J are TRBV7-2 and TRBJ2-1; 8 nucleotides match TRBD1. Germline CDR1 is SGHTA and CDR2 is FQGNSA. Trimming at V came to 5 bases and at J to 2 bases, leaving 8 bases not matched to a gene. This CDR3 is 16 amino acids long. The CDR3 bases are TGTGCCAGCAGCACCCGACAGGGGTCCGCCTACAATGAGCAGTTCTTC. Its protein is CASSTRQGSAYNEQFF.

This clonotype was found a few times. The genes are TRBV20-1 and TRBJ2-1, with 7 bases lining up with TRBD2. The CDR3 runs to 14 residues. The trim removed 3 bases at V and 3 bases at J, leaving 5 bases unmatched. Germline lookup yields CDR1 DFQATT and CDR2 SNEGSKA (reference sequence). CDR3 loop: CSARDLAVYNEQFF. CDR3 coding DNA: TGCAGTGCTAGGGACCTAGCGGTCTACAATGAGCAGTTCTTC.

The sample holds a few counts of this clonotype. The chain is built from TRBV28 and TRBJ1-5; 7 nucleotides line up with TRBD1. V lost 8 bases to trimming and J lost 3 bases; unmatched junction nucleotides: 7. This CDR3 has 14 residues. Germline V gives CDR1 MDHEN, CDR2 SYDVKM. The CDR3 is CASLNRGPNQPQHF. The DNA for the CDR3 is TGTGCCAGCTTGAACAGGGGACCCAATCAGCCCCAGCATTTT. Full variable domain (missing parts from reference TRBV28 and TRBJ1-5): DVKVTQSSRYLVKRTGEKVFLECVQDMDHENMFWYRQDPGLGLRLIYFSYDVKMKEKGDIPEGYSVSREKKERFSLILESASTNQTSMYLCASLNRGPNQPQHFGDGTRLSIL.

The chain combines TRBV11-2 with TRBJ2-3; 9 bases fit TRBD1. CDR1 is SGHAT, CDR2 FQNNGV, per germline. This CDR3 has 16 residues. J gave up 3 bases and V 5 bases, and 9 bases lay outside the gene matches. The CDR3 here is CASSGTGGFSTDTQYF. CDR3 in DNA: TGTGCCAGCAGCGGAACAGGGGGCTTTAGTACAGATACGCAGTATTTT. The variable domain in full, completed from reference TRBV11-2 and TRBJ2-3, reads EAGVAQSPRYKIIEKRQSVAFWCNPISGHATLYWYQQILGQGPKLLIQFQNNGVVDDSQLPKDRFSAERLKGVDSTLKIQPAKLEDSAVYLCASSGTGGFSTDTQYFGPGTRLTVL.

The chain recombines TRBV6-5 with TRBJ1-2; D possibly corresponds to TRBD1 (5 bases). Per the germline V gene, CDR1 is MNHEY and CDR2 is SVGAGI. CDR3 length: 15 residues. V was shortened by 0 bases and J by 4 bases, with 12 bases between the two germline ends. CDR3 amino acids: CASSYSLDISYGYTF. The CDR3 bases are TGTGCCAGCAGTTACTCTTTGGACATCTCCTATGGCTACACCTTC.

The V and J genes are TRBV5-1 and TRBJ2-1; 7 bases line up with TRBD2. Germline lookup yields CDR1 SGHRS and CDR2 YFSETQ. This CDR3 region has 13 residues. V lost 5 bases to trimming and J lost 5 bases; unmatched junction nucleotides: 4. The CDR3 spells CASRAREDNEQFF. In DNA form, the CDR3 reads TGCGCCAGCAGAGCCCGGGAGGACAATGAGCAGTTCTTC.

The V and J genes are TRBV27 and TRBJ2-7, with a tentative D call TRBD1 (6 bases). CDR1 and CDR2 (germline): MNHEY, SMNVEV (reference sequence). Trimming shortened V by 9 bases and J by 4 bases, and 19 bases separated the two germline ends. CDR3 length: 14 amino acids. The DNA for the CDR3 is TGTGCCAGTGGTGGGGGCGCTCCGGTATACGAGCAGTACTTC. Translation: CASGGGAPVYEQYF.

The rearrangement links TRBV18 to TRBJ2-5; D is unresolved. CDR1 KGHSH and CDR2 LQKENI come from the germline V gene. The CDR3 consists of 13 residues. Trimming stripped 4 bases from V and 1 base from J, with 7 bases between. The CDR3 sequence: CASSQQIQETQYF. The CDR3 DNA sequence: TGTGCCAGCTCACAACAAATCCAAGAGACCCAGTACTTC.

The table lists this clonotype with a count of one. The rearrangement links TRBV3-1 to TRBJ2-7; 8 nucleotides match TRBD2. CDR1 and CDR2 from the germline V gene are LGHDT and YNNKEL (reference sequence). V lost 0 bases, J lost 4 bases, and 5 bases stayed unmatched. The CDR3 has 15 amino acids. CDR3 in amino acids: CASSQDLGGRYEQYF. The CDR3 coding sequence is TGTGCCAGCAGCCAAGATCTCGGCGGGAGGTACGAGCAGTACTTC.

The chain is built from TRBV20-1 and TRBJ2-5, with TRBD2 identical over 11 bases. CDR1 and CDR2 from the germline V gene are DFQATT and SNEGSKA (reference sequence). With 6 bases clipped from V and 0 bases from J, the junction kept 3 bases outside the gene matches. The CDR3 spans 14 residues. The CDR3 DNA reads TGCAGTGCCGGGACTAGCGGTCACCAAGAGACCCAGTACTTC. As protein: CSAGTSGHQETQYF.

The chain combines TRBV7-9 with TRBJ1-4, with D unresolved. V shed 5 bases and J shed 2 bases, with 12 bases lying between them. CDR3 size: 15 residues. In germline, CDR1 is SEHNR, CDR2 FQNEAQ (reference sequence). This CDR3 reads CASSPPGGTNEKLFF. The CDR3 nucleotides are TGTGCCAGCAGCCCCCCGGGAGGGACTAATGAAAAACTGTTTTTT.

The rearrangement links TRBV5-1 to TRBJ2-3, with TRBD2 matching 7 bases. The CDR3 runs 16 residues. Germline loops: CDR1 SGHRS, CDR2 YFSETQ. V lost 0 bases, J lost 3 bases, and 7 bases stayed unmatched. The CDR3 bases are TGCGCCAGCAGCTTGGGTGCGGGAGTAGGGACAGATACGCAGTATTTT. This sequence encodes CASSLGAGVGTDTQYF.

This clonotype is a singleton in its sample. V usage is TRBV20-1 and J usage is TRBJ2-4; tentatively, D is TRBD2 (5 bases). The CDR3 runs 17 residues. Germline V gene lookup returns CDR1 DFQATT and CDR2 SNEGSKA (reference sequence). With 6 bases removed from V and 0 bases from J, the gap between germline ends came to 21 bases. The CDR3 DNA is TGCAGTGCCCCGGAACCAGCCAGCGGATTAGCCAAAAACATTCAGTACTTC. This translates into CSAPEPASGLAKNIQYF.